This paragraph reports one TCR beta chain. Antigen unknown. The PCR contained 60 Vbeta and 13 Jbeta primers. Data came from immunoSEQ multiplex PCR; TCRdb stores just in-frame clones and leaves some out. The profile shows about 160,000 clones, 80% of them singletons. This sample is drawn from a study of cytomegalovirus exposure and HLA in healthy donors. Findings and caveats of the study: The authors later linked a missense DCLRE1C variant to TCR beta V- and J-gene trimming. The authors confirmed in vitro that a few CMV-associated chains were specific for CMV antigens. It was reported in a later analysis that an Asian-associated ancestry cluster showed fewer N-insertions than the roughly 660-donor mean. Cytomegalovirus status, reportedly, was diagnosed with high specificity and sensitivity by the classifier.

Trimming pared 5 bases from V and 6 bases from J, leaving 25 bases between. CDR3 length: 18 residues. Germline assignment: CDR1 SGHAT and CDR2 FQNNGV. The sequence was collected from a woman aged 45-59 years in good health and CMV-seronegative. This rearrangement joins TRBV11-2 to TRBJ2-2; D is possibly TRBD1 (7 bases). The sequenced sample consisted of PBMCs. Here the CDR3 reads CASSPGGWQGGRAGELFF. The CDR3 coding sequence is TGTGCCAGCAGCCCAGGGGGGTGGCAGGGCGGTCGGGCCGGGGAGCTGTTTTTT. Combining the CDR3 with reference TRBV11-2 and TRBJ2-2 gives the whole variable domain EAGVAQSPRYKIIEKRQSVAFWCNPISGHATLYWYQQILGQGPKLLIQFQNNGVVDDSQLPKDRFSAERLKGVDSTLKIQPAKLEDSAVYLCASSPGGWQGGRAGELFFGEGSRLTVL.